The present T cell receptor (beta chain) was sequenced within a study of blood T cells in healthy people across ages. This clonotype showed up just a few times. It was with a sample-barcoded 5' primer and a J-beta primer mix that a second PCR of about 7 to 12 cycles was run. MiXCR, run by TCRdb on the 5' RACE reads, gives a single entry per CDR3 protein. The sample has around 800,000 distinct CDR3 sequences; less than 70% are singletons. V was trimmed by 5 bases and J by 4 bases, leaving 15 bases between them. The CDR3 runs 14 residues. The V gene's germline CDR1 is SGHRS and CDR2 YFSETQ. The receptor comes from a man aged 80 or over in good health. Material: blood. The rearrangement links TRBV5-1 to TRBJ2-5; tentatively, D is TRBD1 or TRBD2 (6 bases each). The CDR3 loop is CASSSAEGGETQYF. In nucleotides, the CDR3 is TGCGCCAGCAGTTCAGCGGAGGGGGGAGAGACCCAGTACTTC. Filled out from reference TRBV5-1 and TRBJ2-5, the complete variable domain reads KAGVTQTPRYLIKTRGQQVTLSCSPISGHRSVSWYQQTPGQGLQFLFEYFSETQRNKGNFPGRFSGRQFSNSRSEMNVSTLELGDSALYLCASSSAEGGETQYFGPGTRLLVL.